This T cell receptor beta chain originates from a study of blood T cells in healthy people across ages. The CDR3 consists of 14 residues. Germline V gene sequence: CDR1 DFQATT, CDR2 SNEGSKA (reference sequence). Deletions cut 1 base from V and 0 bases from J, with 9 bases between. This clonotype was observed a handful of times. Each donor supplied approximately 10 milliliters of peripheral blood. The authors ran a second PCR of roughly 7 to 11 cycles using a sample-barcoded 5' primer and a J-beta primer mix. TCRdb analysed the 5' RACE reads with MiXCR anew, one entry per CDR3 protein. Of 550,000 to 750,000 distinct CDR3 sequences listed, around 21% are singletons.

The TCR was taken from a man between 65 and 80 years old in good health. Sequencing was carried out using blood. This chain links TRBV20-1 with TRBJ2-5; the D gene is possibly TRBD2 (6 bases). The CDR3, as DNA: TGCAGTGCTAGAGCAGGGAGGAACCAAGAGACCCAGTACTTC. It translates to CSARAGRNQETQYF.